This TCR beta chain was captured in a study of patients and donors after allogeneic stem cell transplantation. CDR1 and CDR2 (germline): SGHTA, FQGNSA. The CDR3 spans 14 residues. V was shortened by 3 bases and J by 3 bases, with 9 bases between the two germline ends. This clonotype came up a few times. Using its own MiXCR run on the RT-PCR reads, TCRdb lists one record per CDR3 protein. The profile shows approximately 160,000 distinct CDR3 sequences, about a quarter of them singletons. The sample taken for sequencing was blood, either unsorted or a sorted T cell fraction (not recorded which). The chain couples TRBV7-2 to TRBJ1-5; D is unresolved. The sequence derives from a human donor who was either an allogeneic HSCT recipient or a stem cell or donor lymphocyte infusion donor (not recorded which). It is not recorded whose cells these are; they may come from a transplant donor. The CDR3 reads CASSFFAINQPQHF. The CDR3 coding sequence is TGTGCCAGCAGCTTTTTCGCAATCAATCAGCCCCAGCATTTT.